This is a list of T cell receptor beta chains from one sample in a study of graft-versus-host responses after intestinal transplantation. TCRdb's table, derived via immunoSEQ multiplex PCR, lists solely in-frame clones and lacks some. This sample has about 110,000 clones, with more than 85% found just once. No antigen has been identified for these receptors. The source material was unstimulated CD8+ T cells sorted from spleen or lymph node cells, sampled before transplant. The receptors were sampled from a human donor who was the organ donor for an intestinal transplant. Each CDR3 is given with its conserved first and last residue. A D gene is named only where the DNA matches it firmly. Some rows have no size entry. The others give once, few or many, or a class for an expanded clone.

CDR3 DNA | CDR3 protein | CDR3 length | D gene | clone size | J gene | V gene
TGCAGCGTCCTAGAGCCGAACACTGAAGCTTTCTTT | CSVLEPNTEAFF | 12 | NA | NA | TRBJ1-1 | TRBV29-1
TGTGCCATTCAGGGGATCGGAAACACCATATATTTT | CAIQGIGNTIYF | 12 | NA | NA | TRBJ1-3 | TRBV6-1
TGTGCCAGTAGCCTTCGGAGAGTCCGGTACGATGAGCAGTTCTTC | CASSLRRVRYDEQFF | 15 | NA | NA | TRBJ2-1 | TRBV19
TGTGCCAGCAGCCCCGGGACTGTGGGCTACGAGCAGTACTTC | CASSPGTVGYEQYF | 14 | NA | few | TRBJ2-7 | TRBV2
TGTGCCAGCAGCTTGCCGGTCGGGGGGCCCCACTATCAAGAGACCCAGTACTTC | CASSLPVGGPHYQETQYF | 18 | NA | NA | TRBJ2-5 | TRBV5-8
TGCGCCAGCAGCCAAGAGGGGGGGGAAGCTTTCTTT | CASSQEGGEAFF | 12 | NA | NA | TRBJ1-1 | TRBV4-1
TGTGCCAGTACCCACAGCGGGAGTTCCTACGAGCAGTACTTC | CASTHSGSSYEQYF | 14 | TRBD2 | NA | TRBJ2-7 | TRBV19
TGTGCCAGTAGTGATAGCGCGGGCAATGAGCAGTTCTTC | CASSDSAGNEQFF | 13 | NA | NA | TRBJ2-1 | TRBV19
TGTGCCAGCAGCCCGAAGCCGGGACAGCGAATTGTAACTAATGAAAAACTGTTTTTT | CASSPKPGQRIVTNEKLFF | 19 | TRBD1 | NA | TRBJ1-4 | TRBV4-2
TGCGCCAGCAGCCAAGTCGCAGCGGGAGTCGGCTACGAGCAGTACTTC | CASSQVAAGVGYEQYF | 16 | TRBD2 | NA | TRBJ2-7 | TRBV4-1
TGCGCCAGCAGCCAAGTGCGCGGGGAGCAGTTCTTC | CASSQVRGEQFF | 12 | NA | NA | TRBJ2-1 | TRBV4-3
TGTGCCAGCAGTTGGACAACTCACCCCTACGAGCAGTACTTC | CASSWTTHPYEQYF | 14 | NA | NA | TRBJ2-7 | TRBV27
TGTGCCAGCAGTTACGGGACTAGCGGCACAGATACGCAGTATTTT | CASSYGTSGTDTQYF | 15 | TRBD2 | NA | TRBJ2-3 | TRBV6-5
TGCGCCAGCAGGTTCGGACGGAGGGGAAACACCATATATTTT | CASRFGRRGNTIYF | 14 | NA | once | TRBJ1-3 | TRBV10-2
TGCGCCAGCAGCCAAGACACTGGCGGGGCCAATGAGCAGTTCTTC | CASSQDTGGANEQFF | 15 | NA | NA | TRBJ2-1 | TRBV4-3
TGTGCCAGCAGCTTCCCCCCCGCAGGGGCACACGAGCAGTACTTC | CASSFPPAGAHEQYF | 15 | NA | NA | TRBJ2-7 | TRBV7-8
TGCGCCAGCAGTCAATCGGCAGGGATTGATGAAAAACTGTTTTTT | CASSQSAGIDEKLFF | 15 | NA | NA | TRBJ1-4 | TRBV23-1
TGCGCCAGCAGCCAAGTCCTGTCTGGCGAGCAGTACTTC | CASSQVLSGEQYF | 13 | NA | NA | TRBJ2-7 | TRBV4-3
TGTGCCAGTAGTATAGCGGAGACACATAATCAGCCCCAGCATTTT | CASSIAETHNQPQHF | 15 | NA | NA | TRBJ1-5 | TRBV19
TGTGCCAGCAGCCACTCCTATTCCTACGAGCAGTACTTC | CASSHSYSYEQYF | 13 | NA | NA | TRBJ2-7 | TRBV5-6
TGCGCCAGCAGCCAAGCCCTCAGGGGGTGGCAGTTCTTC | CASSQALRGWQFF | 13 | TRBD1 | NA | TRBJ2-1 | TRBV4-3
TGTGCCAGCTCGTCGTCAGGGACCCAGTACTTC | CASSSSGTQYF | 11 | NA | once | TRBJ2-5 | TRBV18
TGTGCCAGCAGTTCGACTAGCTACAATGAGCAGTTCTTC | CASSSTSYNEQFF | 13 | NA | NA | TRBJ2-1 | TRBV6-1
TGTGCTAGTGGTTTGAGGGAAACTCTCTCCTACGAGCAGTACTTC | CASGLRETLSYEQYF | 15 | NA | NA | TRBJ2-7 | TRBV12-5
TGTGCCAGCAGGGACCCCCAGGCGGGAAACACCATATATTTT | CASRDPQAGNTIYF | 14 | NA | few | TRBJ1-3 | TRBV6-1
TGTGCCAGTAGTATCGGGGCAGCCGAAGCTTTCTTT | CASSIGAAEAFF | 12 | NA | NA | TRBJ1-1 | TRBV19
TGTGCCAGCAGTTCTACTAGCGGGAGCTACAATGAGCAGTTCTTC | CASSSTSGSYNEQFF | 15 | TRBD2 | NA | TRBJ2-1 | TRBV11-2
TGTGCCAGCAGCCTGGGACGGCTAAACAACGAGCAGTACTTC | CASSLGRLNNEQYF | 14 | NA | NA | TRBJ2-7 | TRBV6-5
TGTGCCAGCAGTTCGGACGGACCCTACGAGCAGTACTTC | CASSSDGPYEQYF | 13 | NA | NA | TRBJ2-7 | TRBV27
TGCAGCGTTGAAAGGGGGGGGTTGAGACTAGCGGGAGGGCCCCACGAGCAGTACTTC | CSVERGGLRLAGGPHEQYF | 19 | TRBD2 | NA | TRBJ2-7 | TRBV29-1
TGCGCCAGCAGCCAAGACAGGGTCCCTCCCTACGAGCAGTACTTC | CASSQDRVPPYEQYF | 15 | NA | NA | TRBJ2-7 | TRBV4-1